This entry concerns a single TCR beta chain. Its target is unknown. Germline V gene sequence: CDR1 SGHVS, CDR2 FQNEAQ. The length of the CDR3 is 16 residues. Trimming shortened V by 5 bases and J by 1 base, and 18 bases separated the two germline ends. The study pulled out CD4+ and CD8+ cells with positive magnetic bead selection and then checked their purity by flow cytometry. This table comes from immunoSEQ multiplex PCR, and its TCRdb copy is limited to in-frame clones, with some not included. In the table there are approximately 15,000 clones, about 77% of which are singletons. This record belongs to a study of somatic mutations in cytotoxic T cells in rheumatoid arthritis. Study results and caveats: The identity of the antigens targeted by the expanded CD8+ clones remained unknown.

V is TRBV7-8 and J is TRBJ2-7; no reliable D call. The receptor comes from an adult with rheumatoid arthritis. The sample taken for sequencing was CD8+ T cells sorted from blood. CDR3 nucleotide sequence: TGTGCCAGCAGCCCGCCCAAGAGTTTCATTTCCTACGAGCAGTACTTC. Translated: CASSPPKSFISYEQYF.